This TCR beta chain was captured in a study of T cells after yellow fever vaccination. Study at large: Those fractions that held only low numbers of cells were prepared using the SMART-Seq v4 Ultra Low Input RNA kit.

Study observations and caveats: At approximately 95% for CD4 and approximately 88% for CD8, most primary-vaccination clones showed up again after the booster. There was a small share of clonotypes that showed up in both the CD4 and CD8 compartments.

This clonotype was seen many times. What it binds is unknown. V was cut by 3 bases and J by 6 bases, with 12 bases left in between. The CDR3 covers 14 residues. CDR1 and CDR2 from the germline V gene are MNHNS and SASEGT. 5'RACE template switching generated TCR cDNA, adding a universal primer site and UMIs. MiXCR was run by TCRdb on the 5' RACE reads, yielding one entry per CDR3 protein. The profile shows some 300,000 distinct CDR3 sequences, roughly 7.5% of them singletons. The chain employs TRBV6-1 and TRBJ1-5; D may be TRBD1 (5 bases). Here the sequenced sample was PBMCs, taken about 41 days after the first yellow fever vaccination. The clonotype was recovered from a man aged 18 to 29 who received the YFV17D yellow fever vaccine. The CDR3 region is CASSEVGQGQPQHF. CDR3 DNA: TGTGCCAGCAGTGAGGTGGGGCAAGGTCAGCCCCAGCATTTT.